One sample yielded the 26 T cell receptor beta chains listed below, sequenced in a study of OX40 agonist ivuxolimab in advanced cancers. The method was immunoSEQ multiplex PCR; TCRdb's version includes in-frame clones alone and lacks a portion of them. The sample includes approximately 61,000 clones, about 85% of them seen just once. This specimen was CD4+ or CD8+ T cells sorted from blood, taken in a trial of the OX40 agonist ivuxolimab. The origin of the receptors is an adult with an advanced solid tumor such as melanoma, head and neck, liver or kidney cancer.

This chain links TRBV6-5 with TRBJ1-2; 9 bases are a match to TRBD1. The CDR3 consists of 15 residues. V lost 2 bases and J lost 1; bases outside the gene matches: 2. Germline V gene lookup returns CDR1 MNHEY and CDR2 SVGAGI. CDR3 region: CASSYGGQGNYGYTF. The CDR3 region has the DNA TGTGCCAGCAGTTACGGGGGACAGGGTAACTATGGCTACACCTTC.

J is TRBJ2-3 and V is TRBV15, with D tentatively TRBD1 or TRBD2 (5 bases each). This CDR3 region has 16 residues. Germline V lookup: CDR1 LNHNV, CDR2 YYDKDF (reference sequence). V was pared by 5 bases and J by 2 bases, with 17 bases between. As DNA, the CDR3 is TGTGCCACCAGCTGGGAGTGGGACCCCCTCACAGATACGCAGTATTTT. Protein sequence: CATSWEWDPLTDTQYF.

This chain uses TRBV5-4 with TRBJ2-7, with D possibly matching TRBD2 (6 bases). The V gene lost 2 bases and the J gene lost 4 bases, with 16 bases spanning the gap. The CDR3 is made up of 15 amino acids. The germline V gene has CDR1 SGHNT and CDR2 YYREEE (reference sequence). The CDR3 coding sequence is TGTGCCAGCAGCTTTCCCGGGACTGATTCGTACGAGCAGTACTTC. It yields the protein CASSFPGTDSYEQYF.

J is TRBJ1-6 and V is TRBV5-8; no clear D. The CDR3 spans 16 residues. Trimming pared 4 bases from V and 10 bases from J, leaving 21 bases between. Germline assignment: CDR1 SGHTS and CDR2 YDEGEE. The CDR3 DNA reads as TGTGCCAGCAGCCGTAATGGCGGCGGAAGGCAGTCACCCCTCCACTTT. Translation gives CASSRNGGGRQSPLHF.

The gene calls are TRBV5-4 and TRBJ2-2, with D possibly TRBD2 on 7 matching bases. CDR1 SGHNT and CDR2 YYREEE come from the germline V gene (reference sequence). The V and J ends lost 3 bases and 4 bases respectively, with 13 bases between them. CDR3 length: 15 amino acids. The CDR3 here is CASSWGGVSTGELFF. CDR3 DNA: TGTGCCAGCAGCTGGGGGGGCGTGAGCACCGGGGAGCTGTTTTTT.

V gene TRBV29-1 combines with J gene TRBJ1-2; D gene unclear. V was cut by 4 bases and J by 4 bases, with 13 bases left in between. Per the germline V gene, CDR1 is SQVTM and CDR2 is ANQGSEA. This CDR3 is built from 13 residues. The DNA of the CDR3 is TGCAGCGTTGCAGGCACCCGCGGCTATGGCTACACCTTC. It encodes CSVAGTRGYGYTF.

The rearrangement uses TRBV18 and TRBJ1-5, with 9 bases lining up with TRBD1. Germline loops: CDR1 KGHSH, CDR2 LQKENI. This CDR3 comprises 17 residues. Trimming at V came to 3 bases and at J to 1 base, leaving 7 bases not matched to a gene. The DNA for the CDR3 is TGTGCCAGCTCACCGACAGGGGGGATGAGGAGCAATCAGCCCCAGCATTTT. Translation: CASSPTGGMRSNQPQHF.

Details on this clone: An end of the junction does not agree with germline; a read error may underlie this. The gene calls are TRBV7-2 and TRBJ2-1; tentative D call: TRBD2 (5 bases). Germline-derived CDR1 and CDR2 are SGHTA and FQGNSA. This CDR3 comprises 14 residues. The CDR3 region is CASSPAGGYSEQFF. CDR3 sequence (DNA): TGTGCCAGCAGCCCGGCGGGTGGGTACAGTGAGCAGTTCTTC.

The CDR3 loop reads CASRSTGISSYEQYF. The CDR3 DNA sequence: TGTGCCAGCAGGTCGACAGGAATTTCCTCCTACGAGCAGTACTTC. The chain combines TRBV11-1 with TRBJ2-7, with a weak D call TRBD1 (6 bases). This CDR3 region has 15 residues. The V gene lost 6 bases and the J gene lost 0 bases, with 15 bases spanning the gap. CDR1 is SGHAT and CDR2 is FQDESV in the germline V gene (reference sequence).

The chain joins TRBV6-1 to TRBJ2-3; 8 bases line up with TRBD2. V was clipped by 2 bases and J by 3 bases; unmatched bases: 1. Germline values: CDR1 MNHNS, CDR2 SASEGT. The CDR3 is made up of 14 amino acids. CDR3 loop: CASSERGGTDTQYF. The CDR3 DNA follows: TGTGCCAGCAGTGAACGGGGGGGTACAGATACGCAGTATTTT.

The chain links TRBV19 to TRBJ1-5; D is unresolved. This CDR3 has 16 amino acids. Trimming cost V 1 base and J 7 bases, with 17 bases left between them. Germline V lookup: CDR1 LNHDA, CDR2 SQIVND (reference sequence). CDR3 protein: CASSIGAAGFNQPQHF. DNA for the CDR3: TGTGCCAGTAGTATAGGCGCCGCGGGCTTCAACCAGCCCCAGCATTTT.

The CDR3 here is CASSLISGGPSGNTIYF. For the CDR3, the DNA is TGTGCCAGCAGCTTAATATCGGGGGGGCCCTCTGGAAACACCATATATTTT. The chain carries TRBV7-3 and TRBJ1-3, with D perhaps TRBD1 (6 bases). CDR1 is SGHTA, CDR2 FQGTGA, per germline. V lost 1 base, J lost 0 bases, and 13 bases lay in between. This CDR3 is 17 amino acids long.

The chain couples TRBV18 to TRBJ2-7, with D unclear. This CDR3 comprises 13 residues. The V gene's germline CDR1 is KGHSH and CDR2 LQKENI. V was clipped by 3 bases and J by 5 bases, with 11 bases between them. The CDR3 region has the DNA TGTGCCAGCTCACCCGCAATAACGAACGAGCAGTACTTC. Translated, it gives CASSPAITNEQYF.

This chain links TRBV11-3 with TRBJ2-3, with D maybe TRBD1 (5 bases). The germline gives CDR1 SGHNT, CDR2 YENEEA. The CDR3 is 15 residues long. V lost 1 base to trimming and J lost 2 bases, with 10 bases between them. The CDR3 sequence is CASSLGRTTTDTQYF. For the CDR3, the DNA is TGTGCCAGCAGCTTAGGTAGGACAACCACAGATACGCAGTATTTT.

The chain joins TRBV5-4 to TRBJ2-2; 7 bases match TRBD1. The germline CDR1 and CDR2 sequences are SGHNT and YYREEE (reference sequence). The CDR3 length is 17 residues. The junction had 11 bases not matched to a gene; V was cut back by 5 bases and J by 1 base. This CDR3 is CASRRQGAVKNTGELFF. CDR3 nucleotide sequence: TGTGCCAGCAGGAGACAGGGAGCCGTCAAGAACACCGGGGAGCTGTTTTTT. Combining the CDR3 with reference TRBV5-4 and TRBJ2-2 gives the whole variable domain ETGVTQSPTHLIKTRGQQVTLRCSSQSGHNTVSWYQQALGQGPQFIFQYYREEENGRGNFPPRFSGLQFPNYSSELNVNALELDDSALYLCASRRQGAVKNTGELFFGEGSRLTVL.

The V gene is TRBV15, the J gene TRBJ1-1; no definite D call. Germline V gene data show CDR1 as LNHNV and CDR2 as YYDKDF (reference sequence). Deletions cut 5 bases from V and 0 bases from J, with 10 bases between. The CDR3 has 14 amino acids. The CDR3 loop is CATSQVAMNTEAFF. CDR3 DNA: TGTGCCACCAGCCAGGTAGCAATGAACACTGAAGCTTTCTTT.

The chain carries TRBV6-1 and TRBJ2-7; 7 positions agree with TRBD1. The CDR3 spans 15 residues. After removal of 4 bases from V and 0 bases from J, the junction contained 6 bases not matched to a gene. Per the germline V gene, CDR1 is MNHNS and CDR2 is SASEGT. CDR3 bases: TGTGCCAGCAGTGTGAGGGGGCGCGTCTCCTACGAGCAGTACTTC. Translating gives CASSVRGRVSYEQYF.

A few counts support this clone. The genes are TRBV7-9 and TRBJ1-1; 9 nucleotides match TRBD1. Germline-derived CDR1 and CDR2 are SEHNR and FQNEAQ (reference sequence). The CDR3 is 14 amino acids. With 5 bases clipped from V and 1 base from J, the junction kept 2 bases outside the gene matches. The CDR3 DNA is TGTGCCAGCAGCCAGGGACAGGGGAACACTGAAGCTTTCTTT. It specifies CASSQGQGNTEAFF.

The gene calls are TRBV5-6 and TRBJ2-3; 10 bases map to TRBD1. CDR1 is SGHDT, CDR2 YYEEEE, per germline. The CDR3 extends over 15 amino acids. V lost 2 bases and J lost 4; bases outside the gene matches: 4. The CDR3 reads CASSFGTGVADTQYF. DNA of the CDR3: TGTGCCAGCAGCTTCGGGACAGGGGTCGCAGATACGCAGTATTTT. Drawing the rest from reference TRBV5-6 and TRBJ2-3, the complete variable domain is DAGVTQSPTHLIKTRGQQVTLRCSPKSGHDTVSWYQQALGQGPQFIFQYYEEEERQRGNFPDRFSGHQFPNYSSELNVNALLLGDSALYLCASSFGTGVADTQYFGPGTRLTVL.

This clone came up once. V and J are TRBV23-1 and TRBJ2-7, with a tentative D call TRBD2 (7 bases). TRBV23-1 is classed as an ORF, of uncertain function. The CDR3 is 13 amino acids. V lost 2 bases and J 5 bases, leaving 10 bases between the germline ends. CDR3 sequence reads: CASSQRGAHEQYF. DNA for the CDR3: TGCGCCAGCAGTCAACGGGGGGCCCACGAGCAGTACTTC.

The rearrangement joins TRBV6-1 to TRBJ2-7; the match to TRBD1 covers 7 bases. This CDR3 is 13 amino acids long. Germline loops: CDR1 MNHNS, CDR2 SASEGT. The V segment lost 4 bases and the J segment 6 bases; nucleotides outside the gene matches: 6. For the CDR3, the DNA is TGTGCCAGCAGTGGACAGGGAATGGGCGAGCAGTACTTC. It codes for CASSGQGMGEQYF.

The chain recombines TRBV5-1 with TRBJ2-7, with 10 bases aligning to TRBD1. Looked up from germline, CDR1 is SGHRS and CDR2 is YFSETQ. The CDR3 runs to 15 residues. J gave up 5 bases and V 2 bases, and 7 bases lay outside the gene matches. The CDR3 here is CASSFSGQGLDEQYF. In nucleotides, the CDR3 is TGCGCCAGCAGCTTCTCGGGACAGGGGCTGGACGAGCAGTACTTC.

The rearrangement uses TRBV6-6 and TRBJ1-2; D might be TRBD1 (6 bases). V dropped 8 bases and J dropped 10 bases, with 17 bases sitting between them. The CDR3 runs to 12 residues. Germline assignment: CDR1 MNHNY and CDR2 SVGAGI (reference sequence). The CDR3 sequence: CASDRTGRSYTF. In DNA form, the CDR3 reads TGTGCCAGCGACCGAACAGGGAGGTCCTACACCTTC.

V gene TRBV5-1 combines with J gene TRBJ2-1; D may match TRBD1 or TRBD2 (5 bases each). The CDR3 contains 17 residues. CDR1 is SGHRS, CDR2 YFSETQ, per germline. Trimming removed 7 bases at V and 2 bases at J, with 22 bases between. The CDR3 sequence: CASPPLQERDPYNEQFF. CDR3 nucleotides: TGCGCCAGCCCTCCTTTACAAGAAAGGGACCCCTACAATGAGCAGTTCTTC. Full variable domain (missing parts from reference TRBV5-1 and TRBJ2-1): KAGVTQTPRYLIKTRGQQVTLSCSPISGHRSVSWYQQTPGQGLQFLFEYFSETQRNKGNFPGRFSGRQFSNSRSEMNVSTLELGDSALYLCASPPLQERDPYNEQFFGPGTRLTVL.

The chain carries TRBV5-1 and TRBJ1-5; 8 bases align to TRBD1. V lost 3 bases to trimming and J lost 8 bases; unmatched junction nucleotides: 7. CDR3 length: 14 amino acids. Germline V gene lookup returns CDR1 SGHRS and CDR2 YFSETQ. Here the CDR3 reads CASSSGQGREPQHF. The CDR3, as DNA: TGCGCCAGCAGCTCAGGACAGGGCCGGGAGCCCCAGCATTTT.

This rearrangement joins TRBV10-1 to TRBJ1-1; 10 bases are a match to TRBD1. The CDR3 runs to 12 residues. Germline CDR1 WNHNN, CDR2 SYGVQD (reference sequence). V trimming: 10 bases; J trimming: 5 bases; junction bases outside the gene matches: 4. The CDR3 here is CATRGQGTEAFF. CDR3 DNA sequence: TGCGCCACCCGGGGACAGGGGACTGAAGCTTTCTTT.